Each of the 21 T cell receptor beta chains below was sequenced from the same sample in a study of preoperative IRX-2 immunotherapy in early breast cancer. The treatment is: preoperative locoregional IRX-2 cytokine immunotherapy. Profiling relied on immunoSEQ multiplex PCR, and the TCRdb table lists in-frame clones only, not all of them. The sample consists of 40,000 or so clones, approximately 95% of them appearing once. The sequencing here drew on tumor tissue, taken after IRX-2 immunotherapy. These receptors were collected from a human donor with breast cancer.

V and J are TRBV6-5 and TRBJ1-2; perhaps TRBD1 as D (6 bases). In germline, CDR1 is MNHEY, CDR2 SVGAGI. The CDR3 contains 14 residues. Trimming took 6 bases from V and 2 from J, leaving 13 bases between them. CDR3 loop: CASSQGHRNYGYTF. CDR3 coding DNA: TGTGCCAGCAGCCAGGGACACCGAAACTATGGCTACACCTTC.

The gene calls are TRBV15 and TRBJ1-2, with D unresolved. CDR3 length: 13 amino acids. CDR1 is LNHNV, CDR2 YYDKDF, per germline (reference sequence). With 5 bases removed from V and 2 bases from J, the gap between germline ends came to 9 bases. CDR3: CATSSGWNYGYTF. The DNA for the CDR3 is TGTGCCACCAGCTCTGGTTGGAACTATGGCTACACCTTC. Supplemented by reference TRBV15 and TRBJ1-2, the full variable domain reads DAMVIQNPRYQVTQFGKPVTLSCSQTLNHNVMYWYQQKSSQAPKLLFHYYDKDFNNEADTPDNFQSRRPNTSFCFLDIRSPGLGDTAMYLCATSSGWNYGYTFGSGTRLTVV.

The chain joins TRBV5-1 to TRBJ1-2, with 10 positions matching TRBD1. With V trimmed by 3 bases and J by 8 bases, 7 bases remained unmatched. The CDR3 totals 14 residues. Germline assignment: CDR1 SGHRS and CDR2 YFSETQ. The chain's CDR3 is CASSSPGTGEGYTF. The DNA of the CDR3 is TGCGCCAGCAGCTCCCCCGGGACAGGGGAGGGCTACACCTTC.

The chain is built from TRBV13 and TRBJ2-7; no firm D call. The CDR3 totals 15 residues. Germline V gene sequence: CDR1 PRHDT, CDR2 FYEKMQ (reference sequence). Deletions cut 5 bases from V and 3 bases from J, with 17 bases between. CDR3 sequence (DNA): TGTGCCAGCAGCCCCGGTGGTAGTTTAGGCTACGAGCAGTACTTC. Protein: CASSPGGSLGYEQYF.

The V and J genes are TRBV27 and TRBJ2-3, with 7 positions matching TRBD1. Germline CDR1 is MNHEY and CDR2 is SMNVEV (reference sequence). J lost 6 bases, V lost 5 bases, and 11 bases had no gene match. This CDR3 is built from 15 residues. CDR3 in DNA: TGTGCCAGCAGTACGGACAGGCGGGTCTTCGATACGCAGTATTTT. It specifies CASSTDRRVFDTQYF.

This chain joins TRBV7-2 and TRBJ1-4; D is perhaps TRBD1 (5 bases). V gave up 5 bases and J gave up 3 bases, with 16 bases separating them. The CDR3 is 16 amino acids. In germline, CDR1 is SGHTA, CDR2 FQGNSA. DNA for the CDR3: TGTGCCAGCAGCCCCTACGCGGGGGGAGCTAATGAAAAACTGTTTTTT. It encodes CASSPYAGGANEKLFF.

The chain employs TRBV5-1 and TRBJ2-7, with 8 bases that match TRBD2. This CDR3 spans 15 amino acids. Germline CDR1 is SGHRS and CDR2 is YFSETQ. Trimming cost V 2 bases and J 3 bases; bases outside gene matches: 7. DNA of the CDR3: TGCGCCAGCAGCTTCCCGGGACTAGGTATCTACGAGCAGTACTTC. Residues: CASSFPGLGIYEQYF.

The CDR3 bases are TGTGCCAGCAGCTTCGGACCGGGACAGGGGTTGGGGGTGAACTCTGGAAACACCATATATTTT. Protein: CASSFGPGQGLGVNSGNTIYF. V and J are TRBV7-8 and TRBJ1-3, with 10 nucleotides matching TRBD1. This CDR3 has 21 residues. J lost 0 bases, V lost 3 bases, and 17 bases had no gene match. Looked up from germline, CDR1 is SGHVS and CDR2 is FQNEAQ.

The chain links TRBV29-1 to TRBJ2-7; 10 bases map to TRBD2. This CDR3 comprises 14 residues. The ends lost 4 bases at V and 1 base at J; junction bases unmatched: 4. CDR1 SQVTM and CDR2 ANQGSEA come from the germline V gene. The CDR3 bases are TGCAGCGTTGGTCGGACTAGCGGTTCCTACGAGCAGTACTTC. It encodes CSVGRTSGSYEQYF.

This clone occurred once. The chain is built from TRBV5-1 and TRBJ2-7, with a possible D match to TRBD2 (6 bases). The germline CDR1 and CDR2 sequences are SGHRS and YFSETQ. Trimming cost V 0 bases and J 3 bases, with 13 bases left between them. This CDR3 contains 15 residues. The CDR3 sequence is CASSLGRGGIYEQYF. The CDR3 coding sequence is TGCGCCAGCAGCTTGGGGAGGGGAGGAATCTACGAGCAGTACTTC.

V is TRBV19 and J is TRBJ2-1; 11 bases are a match to TRBD2. CDR1 and CDR2 from the germline V gene are LNHDA and SQIVND (reference sequence). The CDR3 spans 14 residues. V shed 6 bases, J shed 8 bases, and the junction held 6 bases outside the gene matches. CDR3 DNA: TGTGCCAGTAGAAATAGCGGGGGGGTATATGAGCAGTTCTTC. It translates to CASRNSGGVYEQFF.

This sequence joins TRBV6-5 and TRBJ1-2; D gene unclear. Trimming pared 0 bases from V and 4 bases from J, leaving 15 bases between. This CDR3 has 16 residues. Looked up from germline, CDR1 is MNHEY and CDR2 is SVGAGI. The CDR3 DNA is TGTGCCAGCAGTTACTCGAAAGGGCCATTATTCTATGGCTACACCTTC. Translating it yields CASSYSKGPLFYGYTF.

The chain joins TRBV28 to TRBJ2-1, with D tentatively TRBD1 (6 bases). CDR3 length equals 19 residues. V lost 5 bases and J 1 base, leaving 24 bases between the germline ends. The germline V gene has CDR1 MDHEN and CDR2 SYDVKM. The CDR3 spells CASSPPVVFNRVSYNEQFF. The CDR3 DNA reads TGTGCCAGCAGTCCCCCGGTAGTATTTAACAGGGTTTCCTACAATGAGCAGTTCTTC.

This rearrangement joins TRBV19 to TRBJ2-3; maybe TRBD2 (6 bases). CDR1 and CDR2 from the germline V gene are LNHDA and SQIVND (reference sequence). The CDR3 covers 14 residues. The germline V and J ends were trimmed by 4 bases and 4 bases, with 12 bases remaining between them. The CDR3 DNA reads TGTGCCAGTAGTAGGGGGGTCACGCCAGATACGCAGTATTTT. It yields the protein CASSRGVTPDTQYF.

This chain uses TRBV11-3 with TRBJ2-2; 9 bases fit TRBD1. Unmatched junction bases numbered 4, after V lost 1 base and J lost 7 bases. In germline, CDR1 is SGHNT, CDR2 YENEEA. The CDR3 extends over 15 amino acids. The CDR3 region is CASSLGTGVLGELFF. As DNA, the CDR3 is TGTGCCAGCAGCTTAGGGACAGGGGTTCTCGGGGAGCTGTTTTTT.

The chain uses TRBV9 and TRBJ2-7, with TRBD1 as a possible D gene (5 bases). The CDR3 is 15 residues long. V gave up 0 bases and J gave up 2 bases, with 12 bases separating them. The V gene's germline CDR1 is SGDLS and CDR2 YYNGEE. CDR3 nucleotide sequence: TGTGCCAGCAGCGTAGTGCCGTGGGGCCCCTACGAGCAGTACTTC. It translates to CASSVVPWGPYEQYF. The full variable domain, its missing parts supplied by reference TRBV9 and TRBJ2-7, is DSGVTQTPKHLITATGQRVTLRCSPRSGDLSVYWYQQSLDQGLQFLIQYYNGEERAKGNILERFSAQQFPDLHSELNLSSLELGDSALYFCASSVVPWGPYEQYFGPGTRLTVT.

The chain recombines TRBV28 with TRBJ1-4, with D possibly being TRBD1 (5 bases). The V gene's germline CDR1 is MDHEN and CDR2 SYDVKM. The CDR3 is 15 residues long. Trimming took 5 bases from V and 2 from J, leaving 12 bases between them. CDR3 residues: CASSTARGTNEKLFF. DNA of the CDR3: TGTGCCAGCAGTACGGCCCGGGGGACTAATGAAAAACTGTTTTTT.

The chain is built from TRBV6-5 and TRBJ1-1; no firm D call. Trimming shortened V by 3 bases and J by 5 bases, and 10 bases separated the two germline ends. The germline V gene has CDR1 MNHEY and CDR2 SVGAGI. The CDR3 has 13 amino acids. Here the CDR3 DNA reads TGTGCCAGCAGTTATTACCCGGGAACTGAAGCTTTCTTT. This codes for CASSYYPGTEAFF.

The V gene is TRBV20-1, the J gene TRBJ2-1, with no clear D. The CDR3 contains 11 residues. Trimming removed 3 bases from V and 4 bases from J, with 4 bases in between. Germline loops: CDR1 DFQATT, CDR2 SNEGSKA (reference sequence). CDR3 nucleotide sequence: TGCAGTGCTAGCCGGTACAATGAGCAGTTCTTC. The encoded protein is CSASRYNEQFF.

DNA for the CDR3: TGCGCCAGCAGCCAAGATGTGGGTCGGGAGGATAATGAAAAACTGTTTTTT. This translates into CASSQDVGREDNEKLFF. The genes are TRBV4-3 and TRBJ1-4; D is uncertain. This CDR3 has 17 residues. Germline V gene data show CDR1 as LGHNA and CDR2 as YSLEER. The V end was cut by 0 bases, the J end by 4 bases, with 15 bases between.

The chain joins TRBV6-1 to TRBJ2-2, with D unresolved. CDR1 and CDR2 (germline): MNHNS, SASEGT. The CDR3 covers 14 residues. V was cut by 5 bases and J by 4 bases, with 11 bases left in between. CDR3 in amino acids: CASSSHRGTGELFF. For the CDR3, the DNA is TGTGCCAGCAGTTCCCACCGAGGCACCGGGGAGCTGTTTTTT.